The 3 T cell receptor beta chains in this list originate from one sample, sequenced in a study of blood T cell repertoires in COVID-19. Clones were sequenced by immunoSEQ multiplex PCR, and TCRdb holds only the in-frame ones, with some missing. The data contain about 160,000 clones, 70% to 90% of them singletons. Material for sequencing was PBMCs or T cells enriched from blood (not recorded which). These receptor sequences come from a man aged 35 to 55 who had recovered from COVID-19.

CDR3 DNA: TGTGCCTGGGGACAGAATGAAGCTTTCTTT. It encodes CAWGQNEAFF. The V call is TRBV30, the J call TRBJ1-1; TRBD1 might be the D (6 bases). V lost 5 bases to trimming and J lost 7 bases, with 8 bases between them. Germline V CDR1 and CDR2: GTSNPN, SVGIG (reference sequence). This CDR3 comprises 10 residues.

This sequence joins TRBV30 and TRBJ1-1; 8 positions match TRBD1. The CDR3 length is 12 residues. Trimming took 1 base from V and 11 from J; bases not matched to a gene: 6. CDR1 and CDR2 (germline): GTSNPN, SVGIG (reference sequence). The CDR3 DNA reads as TGTGCCTGGAGTGGACAGGGGTTGCAGGCTTTCTTT. It is translated as CAWSGQGLQAFF.

The chain joins TRBV4-2 to TRBJ2-6; possible D gene TRBD2, 5 bases. Germline lookup yields CDR1 LGHNA and CDR2 YNFKEQ. The CDR3 contains 17 residues. With 0 bases removed from V and 3 bases from J, the gap between germline ends came to 12 bases. The CDR3 DNA sequence: TGTGCCAGCAGCCAAGAGTGGAATGCGGGTGGGGCCAACGTCCTGACTTTC. Translated, it gives CASSQEWNAGGANVLTF.